This TCR beta chain was observed in a study of response to subunit inactivated influenza vaccine. A word on this clonotype: What it binds is not known.

TCRdb re-called the RT-PCR reads through MiXCR, storing one row per CDR3 protein. The sample consists of about 620,000 distinct CDR3 sequences, 12% of them appearing once. The CDR3 consists of 12 residues. Trimming cost V 3 bases and J 7 bases; bases outside gene matches: 4. CDR1 SGDLS and CDR2 YYNGEE come from the germline V gene. The study, taken as a whole, reports: A suggestion made by the authors is that each seasonal influenza vaccination recruits few new T cells.

This chain uses TRBV9 with TRBJ2-7; the match to TRBD1 covers 7 bases. Specimen: PBMCs from blood, collected on the day of vaccination. The source of this sequence is a middle-aged man who received an inactivated influenza vaccine. CDR3 sequence: CASSEGAGEQYF. The CDR3 coding sequence is TGTGCCAGCAGCGAGGGGGCTGGAGAGCAGTACTTC.